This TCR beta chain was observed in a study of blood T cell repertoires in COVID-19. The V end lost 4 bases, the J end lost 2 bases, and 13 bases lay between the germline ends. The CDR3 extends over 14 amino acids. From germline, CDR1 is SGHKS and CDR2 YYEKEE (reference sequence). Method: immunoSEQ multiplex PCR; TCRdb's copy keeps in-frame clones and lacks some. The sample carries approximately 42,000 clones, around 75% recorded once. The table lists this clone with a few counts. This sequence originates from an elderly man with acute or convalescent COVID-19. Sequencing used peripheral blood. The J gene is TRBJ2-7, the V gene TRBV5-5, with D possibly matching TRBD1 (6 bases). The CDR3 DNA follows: TGTGCCAGCAGCGTTACCGGGACAACCTACGAGCAGTACTTC. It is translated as CASSVTGTTYEQYF.